This T cell receptor beta chain was recovered during a study of cytomegalovirus exposure and HLA in healthy donors. The overall study: A preliminary data release comprised around 85 million unique TCRs obtained from HLA-typed donors. The study's findings and limits: Later work showed greater clonal expansion in HLA-associated TCR beta chains than in equally common others. TCR beta V- and J-gene trimming was later associated with a missense DCLRE1C variant. Altogether, 150 or so TCR beta chains were recorded as cytomegalovirus-associated.

Concerning this clone itself: Its antigen is not known.

The PCR contained 60 Vbeta and 13 Jbeta primers. The repertoire was sequenced with immunoSEQ multiplex PCR; TCRdb's copy has only in-frame clones and lacks some. Of about 81,000 clones listed, about 90% are singletons. The V and J ends lost 5 bases and 1 base respectively, with 8 bases between them. The germline V gene encodes CDR1 SGHVS and CDR2 FNYEAQ. The CDR3 consists of 13 residues. Sequencing was performed on PBMCs. The receptor's source is a man aged 18 to 35 in good health and CMV-seronegative. The gene calls are TRBV7-6 and TRBJ1-1; D possibly corresponds to TRBD1 (6 bases). The chain's CDR3 is CASSIQGNTEAFF. The CDR3, as DNA: TGTGCCAGCAGCATACAGGGGAACACTGAAGCTTTCTTT.